The TCR beta chain under discussion was sequenced for a study of cytomegalovirus exposure and HLA in healthy donors. Study background: HLA-typed donors were the source of approximately 88 million unique TCRs held in an early data release. Broader study findings: Most TCR beta V segments were productive about 90% or about 30% of the time in an earlier analysis.

PCR involved 60 Vbeta and 13 Jbeta primers. Sequencing used immunoSEQ multiplex PCR; TCRdb keeps in-frame clones, though not all of them. Of 100,000 or so clones listed, about 13% are singletons. Donors were nominally healthy when sampled, though unrecorded immune exposures were likely. This clone was observed a few times. Its specificity is not known. The V and J ends lost 8 bases and 0 bases respectively, with 11 bases between them. In germline, CDR1 is MNHNS, CDR2 SASEGT. This CDR3 has 14 residues. Sequencing was performed on PBMCs. The chain joins TRBV6-1 to TRBJ2-4; TRBD2 is a possible D gene (5 bases). This clonotype originated in a middle-aged man in good health and CMV-seropositive. The CDR3: CASAAELAKNIQYF. For the CDR3, the DNA is TGTGCCAGCGCAGCGGAGCTAGCCAAAAACATTCAGTACTTC.